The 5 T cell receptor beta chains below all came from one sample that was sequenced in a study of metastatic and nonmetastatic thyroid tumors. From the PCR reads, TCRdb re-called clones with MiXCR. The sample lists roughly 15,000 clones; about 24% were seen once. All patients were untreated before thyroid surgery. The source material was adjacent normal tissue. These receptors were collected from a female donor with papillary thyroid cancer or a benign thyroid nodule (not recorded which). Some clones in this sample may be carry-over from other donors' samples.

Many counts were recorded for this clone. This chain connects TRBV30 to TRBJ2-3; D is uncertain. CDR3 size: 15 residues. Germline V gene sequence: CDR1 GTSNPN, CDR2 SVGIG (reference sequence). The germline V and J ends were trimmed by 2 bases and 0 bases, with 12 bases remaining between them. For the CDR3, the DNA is TGTGCCTGGAGTATCGGCGGCATAAGCACAGATACGCAGTATTTT. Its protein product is CAWSIGGISTDTQYF.

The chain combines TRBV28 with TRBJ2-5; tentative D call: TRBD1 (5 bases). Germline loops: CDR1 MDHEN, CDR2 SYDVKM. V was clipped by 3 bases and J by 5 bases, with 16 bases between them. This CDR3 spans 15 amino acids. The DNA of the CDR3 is TGTGCCAGCAGTTTCCCGCTAGGGGTTGGGGAGACCCAGTACTTC. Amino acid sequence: CASSFPLGVGETQYF. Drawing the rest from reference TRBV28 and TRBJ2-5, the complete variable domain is DVKVTQSSRYLVKRTGEKVFLECVQDMDHENMFWYRQDPGLGLRLIYFSYDVKMKEKGDIPEGYSVSREKKERFSLILESASTNQTSMYLCASSFPLGVGETQYFGPGTRLLVL.

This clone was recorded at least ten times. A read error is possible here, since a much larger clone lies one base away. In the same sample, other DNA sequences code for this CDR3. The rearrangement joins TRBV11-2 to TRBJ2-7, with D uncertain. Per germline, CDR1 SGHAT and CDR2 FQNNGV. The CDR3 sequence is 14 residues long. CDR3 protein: CASSSVAGVNEQYF. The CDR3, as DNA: TGCGCCAGCAGCTCAGTGGCTGGGGTTAACGAGCAGTACTTC.

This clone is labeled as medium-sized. The CDR3 is CASRTGYNEQFF. CDR3 coding DNA: TGTGCCAGCAGAACTGGATACAATGAGCAGTTCTTC. The chain combines TRBV2 with TRBJ2-1; D unclear. V was shortened by 6 bases and J by 4 bases, with 7 bases between the two germline ends. The CDR3 is 12 amino acids. Germline V lookup: CDR1 SNHLY, CDR2 FYNNEI.

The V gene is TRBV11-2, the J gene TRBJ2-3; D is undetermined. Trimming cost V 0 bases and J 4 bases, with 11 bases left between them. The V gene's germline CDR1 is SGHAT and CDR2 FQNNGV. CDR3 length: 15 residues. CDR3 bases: TGTGCCAGCAGCTTAGAGCGGTTACCCGCAGATACGCAGTATTTT. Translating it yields CASSLERLPADTQYF.